The subject of this entry is one T cell receptor (beta chain). The data were obtained in a study of blood T cells in healthy people across ages. It was with a sample-barcoded 5' primer and a J-beta primer mix that a second PCR of roughly 7 to 12 cycles was run. TCRdb independently ran MiXCR on the 5' RACE reads; one entry per CDR3 protein. The sample holds over a million distinct CDR3 sequences, 20% to 25% seen once. V was trimmed by 6 bases and J by 11 bases, leaving 13 bases between them. This CDR3 spans 10 amino acids. CDR1 SQVTM and CDR2 ANQGSEA come from the germline V gene. This same sample was also taken into another study, of T cells of mothers and their children.

The sample consisted of blood. This sequence joins TRBV29-1 and TRBJ2-5; the D is unclear. The TCR comes from a girl under 10 years old in good health. The CDR3 loop is CSVENERQYF. CDR3 bases: TGCAGCGTAGAAAACGAGAGGCAGTACTTC.